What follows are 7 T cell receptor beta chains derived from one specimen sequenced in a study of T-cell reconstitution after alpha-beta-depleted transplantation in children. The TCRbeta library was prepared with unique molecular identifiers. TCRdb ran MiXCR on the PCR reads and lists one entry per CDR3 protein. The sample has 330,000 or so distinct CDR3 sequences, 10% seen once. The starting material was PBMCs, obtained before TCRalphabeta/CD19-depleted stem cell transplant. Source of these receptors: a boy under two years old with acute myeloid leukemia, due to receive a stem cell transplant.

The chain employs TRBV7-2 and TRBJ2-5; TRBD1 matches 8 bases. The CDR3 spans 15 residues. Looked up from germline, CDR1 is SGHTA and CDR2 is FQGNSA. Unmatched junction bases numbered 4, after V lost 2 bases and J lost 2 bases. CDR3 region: CASSLHGQGQETQYF. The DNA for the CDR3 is TGTGCCAGCAGCTTACACGGACAGGGACAAGAGACCCAGTACTTC.

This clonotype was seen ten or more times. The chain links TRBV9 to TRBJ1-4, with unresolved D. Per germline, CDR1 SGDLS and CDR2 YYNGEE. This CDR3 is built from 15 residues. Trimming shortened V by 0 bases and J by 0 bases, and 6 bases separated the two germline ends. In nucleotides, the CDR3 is TGTGCCAGCAGCGTAGGGATGGCAACTAATGAAAAACTGTTTTTT. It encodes CASSVGMATNEKLFF.

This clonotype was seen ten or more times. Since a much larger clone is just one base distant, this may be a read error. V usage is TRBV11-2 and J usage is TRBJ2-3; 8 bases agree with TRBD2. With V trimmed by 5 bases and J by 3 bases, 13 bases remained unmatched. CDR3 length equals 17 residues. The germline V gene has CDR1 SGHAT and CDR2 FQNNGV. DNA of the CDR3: TGTGCCAGCAGCCCTGGGCGGGGGGTCCTCGGGACAGATACGCAGTATTTT. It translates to CASSPGRGVLGTDTQYF.

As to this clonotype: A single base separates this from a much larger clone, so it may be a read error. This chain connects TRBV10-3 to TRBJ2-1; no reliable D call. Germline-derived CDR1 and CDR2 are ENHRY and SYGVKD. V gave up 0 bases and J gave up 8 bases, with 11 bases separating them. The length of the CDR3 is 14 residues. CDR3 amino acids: CAISESSPAHEQFF. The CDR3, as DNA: TGTGCCATCAGTGAGTCTTCGCCAGCGCATGAGCAGTTCTTC.

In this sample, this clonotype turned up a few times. The CDR3 DNA follows: TGTGCCAGTAGTACCGGGACTAGCGGGAGCCTCTCCTACAATGAGCAGTTCTTC. Protein sequence: CASSTGTSGSLSYNEQFF. The V and J genes are TRBV19 and TRBJ2-1; 14 nucleotides match TRBD2. The CDR3 has 18 residues. The V and J ends lost 4 bases and 0 bases, in that order; junction bases with no gene match: 5. Germline CDR1 and CDR2: LNHDA and SQIVND (reference sequence). Variable domain in full (rest from reference TRBV19 and TRBJ2-1): DGGITQSPKYLFRKEGQNVTLSCEQNLNHDAMYWYRQDPGQGLRLIYYSQIVNDFQKGDIAEGYSVSREKKESFPLTVTSAQKNPTAFYLCASSTGTSGSLSYNEQFFGPGTRLTVL.

The CDR3 here is CASGSLRDTDTQYF. The CDR3 nucleotides are TGTGCCAGCGGGTCACTCAGGGACACAGATACGCAGTATTTT. This sequence joins TRBV7-9 and TRBJ2-3; perhaps TRBD1 as D (5 bases). The CDR3 runs 14 residues. V was trimmed by 8 bases and J by 2 bases, leaving 14 bases between them. The germline V gene has CDR1 SEHNR and CDR2 FQNEAQ (reference sequence).

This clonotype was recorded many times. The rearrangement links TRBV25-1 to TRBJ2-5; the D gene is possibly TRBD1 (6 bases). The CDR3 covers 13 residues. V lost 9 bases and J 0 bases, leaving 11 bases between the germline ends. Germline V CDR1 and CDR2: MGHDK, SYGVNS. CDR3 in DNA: TGTGCCAGGTTCGGGGACAACCAAGAGACCCAGTACTTC. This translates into CARFGDNQETQYF.